This TCR beta chain came from a study of T cells expressing NK-cell markers. The study's findings and limits: In a group of about six donors, dominant NKG2C+ clonotypes represented about 1.0-7.5% of CD8+ T cells.

TCR beta cDNA was generated via 5'RACE template switching incorporating UMIs. TCRdb re-called the 5' RACE reads and catalogs CDR3 proteins one per entry, DNA excluded. The table lists about 160,000 distinct CDR3 sequences. Germline CDR1 is MGHRA and CDR2 is YSYEKL. CDR3 length: 15 amino acids. As regards this clonotype: Its antigen is still unknown.

The TCR comes from a man aged 18-70 years in good health. Sequencing was carried out using blood T cells: a sorted CD56 or NKG2C T cell subset, CD4+ or CD8+ T cells, or bulk PBMC T cells (not recorded which). This chain connects TRBV4-1 to TRBJ1-5; TCRdb picks TRBD1, but there is no DNA to check that call. The CDR3 sequence: CASSQERGKDQPQHF.